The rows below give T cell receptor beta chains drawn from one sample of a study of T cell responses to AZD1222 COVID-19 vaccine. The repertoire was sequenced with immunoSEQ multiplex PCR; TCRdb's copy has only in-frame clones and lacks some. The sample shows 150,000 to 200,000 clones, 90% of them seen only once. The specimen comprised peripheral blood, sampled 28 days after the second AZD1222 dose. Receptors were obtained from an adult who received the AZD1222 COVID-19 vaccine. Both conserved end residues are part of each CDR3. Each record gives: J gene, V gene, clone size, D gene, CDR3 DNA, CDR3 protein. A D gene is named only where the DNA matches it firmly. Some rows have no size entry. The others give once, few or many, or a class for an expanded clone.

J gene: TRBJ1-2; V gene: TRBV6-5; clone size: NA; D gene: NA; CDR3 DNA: TGTGCCAGCAATAAGCAGACACTTGGCTACACCTTC; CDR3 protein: CASNKQTLGYTF
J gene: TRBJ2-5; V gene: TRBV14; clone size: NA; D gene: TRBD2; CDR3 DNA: TGTGCCAGCAGCCAAGGACTAGCGGGAGGACTACAAGAGACCCAGTACTTC; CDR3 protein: CASSQGLAGGLQETQYF
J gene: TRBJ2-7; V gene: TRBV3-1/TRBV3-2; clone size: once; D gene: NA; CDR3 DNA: TGTGCCAGCAGCCCGGTGGGCGTGGGCGAGCAGTACTTC; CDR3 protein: CASSPVGVGEQYF
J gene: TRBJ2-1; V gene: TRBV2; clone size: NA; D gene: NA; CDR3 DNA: TGTGCCAGCAGTGAAGCCGTCGGAGGTTCGGTTAACAATGAGCAGTTCTTC; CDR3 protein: CASSEAVGGSVNNEQFF
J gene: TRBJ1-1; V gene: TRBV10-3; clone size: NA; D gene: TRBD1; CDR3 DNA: TGTGCCATCACCCGGCAGGGGGGCACTGAAGCTTTCTTT; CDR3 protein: CAITRQGGTEAFF
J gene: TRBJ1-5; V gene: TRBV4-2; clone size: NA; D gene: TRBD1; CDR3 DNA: TGTGCCAGCAGCCAAAATCCCGGACAGGGTATCGGTCAGCCCCAGCATTTT; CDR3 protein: CASSQNPGQGIGQPQHF
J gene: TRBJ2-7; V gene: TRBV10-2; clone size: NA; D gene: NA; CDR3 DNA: TGCGCCAGCAGTGAGCTGGGTATTGGGTCCAACTCCTACGAGCAGTACTTC; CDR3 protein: CASSELGIGSNSYEQYF
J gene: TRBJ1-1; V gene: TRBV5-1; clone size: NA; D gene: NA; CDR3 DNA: TGCGCCAGCAGCTGGGGTCGAGGAGGAAACGCCAACACTGAAGCTTTCTTT; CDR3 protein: CASSWGRGGNANTEAFF
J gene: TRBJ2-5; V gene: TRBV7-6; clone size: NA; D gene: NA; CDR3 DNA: TGTGCCAGCAGCTTAAGGTCCGGGGGAGAGACCCAGTACTTC; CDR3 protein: CASSLRSGGETQYF
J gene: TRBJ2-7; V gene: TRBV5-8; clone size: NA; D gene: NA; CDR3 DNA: TGTGCCAGCAGCTTCGCCCAGCGGGTCTTC; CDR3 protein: CASSFAQRVF
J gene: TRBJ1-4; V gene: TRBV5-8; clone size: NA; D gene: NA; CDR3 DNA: TGTGCCAGCAGCCGCGTATACCAACTGTTTTTT; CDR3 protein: CASSRVYQLFF
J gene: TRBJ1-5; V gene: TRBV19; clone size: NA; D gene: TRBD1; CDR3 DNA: TGTGCCAGTAGTGCCTCCGGGACAGGGGGCTCTACTTTTCTCAATCAGCCCCAGCATTTT; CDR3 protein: CASSASGTGGSTFLNQPQHF
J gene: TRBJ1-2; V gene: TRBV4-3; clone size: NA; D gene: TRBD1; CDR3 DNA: TGCGCCAGCAGCTCGGGGACAGGGCAGTATGGCTACACCTTC; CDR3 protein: CASSSGTGQYGYTF
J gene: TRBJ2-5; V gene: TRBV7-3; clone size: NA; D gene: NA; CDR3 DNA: TGTGCCAGCAGCTTAGGGTTTTCCGGGAGTGGGGAAGAGACCCAGTACTTC; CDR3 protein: CASSLGFSGSGEETQYF
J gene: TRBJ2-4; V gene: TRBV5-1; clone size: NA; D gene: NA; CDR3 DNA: TGCGCCAGCAGCTCAGGGGACGTAGCCAAAAACATTCAGTACTTC; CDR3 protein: CASSSGDVAKNIQYF
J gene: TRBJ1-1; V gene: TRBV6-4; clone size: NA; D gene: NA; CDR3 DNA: TGTGCCAGCAGTGCCTCGACCCAGACAGGCACTGAAGCTTTCTTT; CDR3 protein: CASSASTQTGTEAFF
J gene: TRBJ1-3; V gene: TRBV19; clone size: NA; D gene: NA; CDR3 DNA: TGTGCCACCGGGACAATGAGGGGTACTGGAAACACCATATATTTT; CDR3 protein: CATGTMRGTGNTIYF
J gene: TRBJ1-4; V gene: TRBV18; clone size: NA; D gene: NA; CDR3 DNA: TGTGCCAGCTCACGGACAACCAATGAAAAACTGTTTTTT; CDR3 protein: CASSRTTNEKLFF
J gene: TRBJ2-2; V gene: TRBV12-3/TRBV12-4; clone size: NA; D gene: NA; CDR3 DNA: TGTGCCAGCAGTTTAGGGGGCCGCGCGCTGTTTTTT; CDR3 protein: CASSLGGRALFF
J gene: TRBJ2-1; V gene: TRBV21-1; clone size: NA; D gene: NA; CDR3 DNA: TGTGCCAGCAACTGGTCTGTCGGGCCCCTATACAATGAGCAGTTCTTC; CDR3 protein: CASNWSVGPLYNEQFF
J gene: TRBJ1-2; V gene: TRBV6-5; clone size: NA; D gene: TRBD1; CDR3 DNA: TGTGCCAGCATCCCGCACGGGACAGGGGGCCAGGGCTACACCTTC; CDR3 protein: CASIPHGTGGQGYTF
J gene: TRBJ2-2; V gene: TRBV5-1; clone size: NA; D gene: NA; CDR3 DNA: TGCGCCAGCAGCTTGTCTGTGGGTGGAACCACCGGGGAGCTGTTTTTT; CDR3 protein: CASSLSVGGTTGELFF
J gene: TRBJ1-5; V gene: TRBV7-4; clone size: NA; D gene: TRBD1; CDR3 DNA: TGTGCCAGCAGCTTTGACCACGACAGGGAGTTCATAGGAAATCAGCCCCAGCATTTT; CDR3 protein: CASSFDHDREFIGNQPQHF
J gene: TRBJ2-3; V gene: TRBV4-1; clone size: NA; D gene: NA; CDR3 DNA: TGCGCCAGCAGCCCGGTGGGGGGTACAGATACGCAGTATTTT; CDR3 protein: CASSPVGGTDTQYF
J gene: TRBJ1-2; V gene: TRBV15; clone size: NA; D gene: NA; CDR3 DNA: TGTGCCACCAGCAGAGATCAAGGGATCTACACCTTC; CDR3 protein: CATSRDQGIYTF
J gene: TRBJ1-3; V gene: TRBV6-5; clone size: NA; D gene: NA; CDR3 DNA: TGTGCCAGCAGTTACGGGGGGATCTCTGGAAACACCATATATTTT; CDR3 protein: CASSYGGISGNTIYF
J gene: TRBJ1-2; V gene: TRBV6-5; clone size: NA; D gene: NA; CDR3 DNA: TGTGCCAGCAGGGCCGCGGGGGGCTACACCTTC; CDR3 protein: CASRAAGGYTF
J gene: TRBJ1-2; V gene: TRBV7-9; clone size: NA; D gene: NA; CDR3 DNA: TGTGCCGGGGGCGGGGAGAACTATGGCTACACCTTC; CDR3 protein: CAGGGENYGYTF
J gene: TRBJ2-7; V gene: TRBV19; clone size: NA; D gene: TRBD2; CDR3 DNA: TGTGCCAGTAGTATAGGGGGACTAGGGATCTACGAGCAGTACTTC; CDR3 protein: CASSIGGLGIYEQYF
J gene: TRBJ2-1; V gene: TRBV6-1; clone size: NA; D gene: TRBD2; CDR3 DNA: TGTGCCAGCAGTGAGTCGCTTAGCGGGGTTAACTACAATGAGCAGTTCTTC; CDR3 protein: CASSESLSGVNYNEQFF
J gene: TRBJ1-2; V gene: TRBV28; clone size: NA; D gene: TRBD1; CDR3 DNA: TGTGCCAGTACCCTGGGCAGGGGGAGCTATGGCTACACCTTC; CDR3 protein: CASTLGRGSYGYTF
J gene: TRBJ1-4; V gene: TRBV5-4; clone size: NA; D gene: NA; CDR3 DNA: TGTGCCAGCGGGACGGACAGAGAAGCAACTAATGAAAAACTGTTTTTT; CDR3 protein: CASGTDREATNEKLFF
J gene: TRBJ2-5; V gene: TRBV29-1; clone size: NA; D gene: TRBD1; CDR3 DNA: TGCAGCGCCAACCTGGGACAGGGGGAGACCCAGTACTTC; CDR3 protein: CSANLGQGETQYF
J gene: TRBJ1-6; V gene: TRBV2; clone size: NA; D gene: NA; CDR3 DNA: TGTGCCAGCAGGGAAGAGGGGTCACCCCTCCACTTT; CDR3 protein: CASREEGSPLHF
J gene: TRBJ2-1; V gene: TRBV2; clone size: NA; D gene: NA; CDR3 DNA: TGTGCCAGCAGTGAGGCACCGCACAATGAGCAGTTCTTC; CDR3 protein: CASSEAPHNEQFF
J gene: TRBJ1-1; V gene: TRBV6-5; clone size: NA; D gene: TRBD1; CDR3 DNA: TGTGCCAGCAGTTACTCGACAGGGCAGACTGAAGCTTTCTTT; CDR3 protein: CASSYSTGQTEAFF
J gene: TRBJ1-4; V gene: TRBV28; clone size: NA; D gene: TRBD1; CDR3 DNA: TGTGCCAGCAGTTTATATGCCGGGACAGACCATGAAAAACTGTTTTTT; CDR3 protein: CASSLYAGTDHEKLFF
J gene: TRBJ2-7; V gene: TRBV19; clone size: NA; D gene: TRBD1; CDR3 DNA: TGTGCCAGTAGTATAGGCCACAGGGGAAACTCCGAGCAGTACTTC; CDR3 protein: CASSIGHRGNSEQYF
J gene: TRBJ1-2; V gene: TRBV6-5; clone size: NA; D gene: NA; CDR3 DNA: TGTGCCAGCAGTTACAACAGCGACCTATCCCTAGGCTACACCTTC; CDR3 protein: CASSYNSDLSLGYTF
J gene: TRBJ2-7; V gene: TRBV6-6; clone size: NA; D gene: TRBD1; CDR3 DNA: TGTGCCAGCAGTTATGACAGGGTTGGCGAGCAGTACTTC; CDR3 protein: CASSYDRVGEQYF
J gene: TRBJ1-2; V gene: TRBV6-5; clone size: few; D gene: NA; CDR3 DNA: TGTGCCAGCAGTTTGAGGTGGGCCTATGGCTACACCTTC; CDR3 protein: CASSLRWAYGYTF